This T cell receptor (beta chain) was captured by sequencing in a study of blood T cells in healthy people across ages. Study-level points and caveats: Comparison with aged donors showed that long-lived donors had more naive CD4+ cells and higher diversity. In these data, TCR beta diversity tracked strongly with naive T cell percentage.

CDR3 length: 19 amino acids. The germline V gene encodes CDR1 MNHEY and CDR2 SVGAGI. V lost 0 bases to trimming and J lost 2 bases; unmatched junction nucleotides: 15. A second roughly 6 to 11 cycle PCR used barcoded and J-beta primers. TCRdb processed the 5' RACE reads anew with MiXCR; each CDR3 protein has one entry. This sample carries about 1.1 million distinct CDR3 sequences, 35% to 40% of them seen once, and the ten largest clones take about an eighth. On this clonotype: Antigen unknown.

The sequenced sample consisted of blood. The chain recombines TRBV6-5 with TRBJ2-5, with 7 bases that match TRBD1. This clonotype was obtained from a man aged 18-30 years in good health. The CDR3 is CASSYSNKGQEGVQETQYF. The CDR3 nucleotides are TGTGCCAGCAGTTACTCCAACAAAGGACAGGAAGGGGTTCAAGAGACCCAGTACTTC.